This is a list of T cell receptor beta chains from one sample in a study of blood T cell repertoires in COVID-19. The repertoire was sequenced with immunoSEQ multiplex PCR; TCRdb's copy has only in-frame clones and lacks some. The sample shows 110,000 or so clones, around four fifths of them seen only once. Sequenced sample: peripheral blood. Receptor source: a woman aged 40 to 50 with acute or convalescent COVID-19. Each CDR3 is given with its conserved first and last residue. A D gene is named only where the DNA matches it firmly. The size field is filled for only some rows; it gives once, few, many or a size class.

v_gene,abundance,j_gene,d_gene,CDR3nt,CDR3aa
TRBV5-4,-,TRBJ2-2,TRBD1,TGTGCCAGCAGCCCGGGGACAGGGAAGTTCGGGGAGCTGTTTTTT,CASSPGTGKFGELFF
TRBV28,-,TRBJ2-7,TRBD1,TGTGCCAGCAGTTCCGGGACAGGGATCGACGAGCAGTACTTC,CASSSGTGIDEQYF
TRBV6-5,-,TRBJ1-2,-,TGTGCCAGTCAGGAGTACAGGGAAAATGGCTACACCTTC,CASQEYRENGYTF
TRBV5-1,once,TRBJ1-1,-,TGCGCCAGCAGCTTGGAGTGGGGGCACACTGAAGCTTTCTTT,CASSLEWGHTEAFF
TRBV30,few,TRBJ2-1,TRBD1,TGTGCCCAGGGACAGGGCTACAATGAGCAGTTCTTC,CAQGQGYNEQFF
TRBV7-8,once,TRBJ1-4,-,TGTGCCAGCAGCACGGGACAAATTAATGAAAAACTGTTTTTT,CASSTGQINEKLFF
TRBV27,-,TRBJ1-2,-,TGTGCCAGCAGTTTCATCGGGGGAGGCTACACCTTC,CASSFIGGGYTF
TRBV4-1,-,TRBJ2-1,TRBD2,TGCGCCAGCAGCCAAGTCCCGGCAGCGGGGGGGCTTTATCAGTTCTTC,CASSQVPAAGGLYQFF
TRBV6-5,-,TRBJ1-2,TRBD1,TGTGCCAGCAGTTACCGGTTGACAGGGCAGGGCTACACCTTC,CASSYRLTGQGYTF
TRBV5-5,-,TRBJ2-3,-,TGTGCCAGCAGCGGGACTCCCACTAGCACAGATACGCAGTATTTT,CASSGTPTSTDTQYF
TRBV7-2,-,TRBJ2-2,-,TGTGCCAGCAGCTCAAAAGGGGGAAGCGGGGAGCTGTTTTTT,CASSSKGGSGELFF
TRBV5-4,-,TRBJ2-7,-,TGTGCCAGCAGCTTGGGGATCAGGCCCTACGAGCAGTACTTC,CASSLGIRPYEQYF
TRBV18,-,TRBJ1-2,TRBD1,TGTGCCAGCTCATACGTGGGACAGATTAACTATGGCTACACCTTC,CASSYVGQINYGYTF
TRBV6-6,few,TRBJ1-2,TRBD1,TGTGCCAGCAGTCCGACAGGGGATTATGGCTACACCTTC,CASSPTGDYGYTF
TRBV7-9,-,TRBJ2-2,-,TGTGCCAGCAGCGGGACAAGGGCCGGGGAGCTGTTTTTT,CASSGTRAGELFF
TRBV19,-,TRBJ2-5,TRBD2,TGTGCCACGTCACGGGGGCCGGGACTAGCGCGAGAGACCCAGTACTTC,CATSRGPGLARETQYF
TRBV5-8,-,TRBJ1-1,-,TGTGCCAGCAGCTTTTTCGGGAACACTGAAGCTTTCTTT,CASSFFGNTEAFF
TRBV19,-,TRBJ1-1,TRBD1,TGTGCCAGTAGTATAGTAGGGACAGAGAAGAACACTGAAGCTTTCTTT,CASSIVGTEKNTEAFF
TRBV3-1/TRBV3-2,-,TRBJ2-2,-,TGTGCCAGCAGCCTAGCAAATTCCGGGGAGCTGTTTTTT,CASSLANSGELFF
TRBV6-5,-,TRBJ2-1,-,TGTGCCAGCAGGAGGATGGGGAGCGATGAGCAGTTCTTC,CASRRMGSDEQFF
TRBV6-4,-,TRBJ1-5,-,TGTGCCAGCAGTACCGGGTCCGGACAGCCCCAGCATTTT,CASSTGSGQPQHF
TRBV5-1,-,TRBJ2-7,-,TGCGCCAGCAGCGTATCTGCCTACGAGCAGTACTTC,CASSVSAYEQYF
TRBV27,-,TRBJ1-2,TRBD1,TGTGCCAGCAGTTTATCAAGGCAGGGGGCATACTATGGCTACACCTTC,CASSLSRQGAYYGYTF
TRBV15,-,TRBJ1-4,-,TGTGCCACCAGCAGACCCCCCGGGGGAAATGAAAAACTGTTTTTT,CATSRPPGGNEKLFF
TRBV7-2,-,TRBJ1-1,-,TGTGCCAGCAGCTTAGCGGGGCTCCTCATGAACACTGAAGCTTTCTTT,CASSLAGLLMNTEAFF